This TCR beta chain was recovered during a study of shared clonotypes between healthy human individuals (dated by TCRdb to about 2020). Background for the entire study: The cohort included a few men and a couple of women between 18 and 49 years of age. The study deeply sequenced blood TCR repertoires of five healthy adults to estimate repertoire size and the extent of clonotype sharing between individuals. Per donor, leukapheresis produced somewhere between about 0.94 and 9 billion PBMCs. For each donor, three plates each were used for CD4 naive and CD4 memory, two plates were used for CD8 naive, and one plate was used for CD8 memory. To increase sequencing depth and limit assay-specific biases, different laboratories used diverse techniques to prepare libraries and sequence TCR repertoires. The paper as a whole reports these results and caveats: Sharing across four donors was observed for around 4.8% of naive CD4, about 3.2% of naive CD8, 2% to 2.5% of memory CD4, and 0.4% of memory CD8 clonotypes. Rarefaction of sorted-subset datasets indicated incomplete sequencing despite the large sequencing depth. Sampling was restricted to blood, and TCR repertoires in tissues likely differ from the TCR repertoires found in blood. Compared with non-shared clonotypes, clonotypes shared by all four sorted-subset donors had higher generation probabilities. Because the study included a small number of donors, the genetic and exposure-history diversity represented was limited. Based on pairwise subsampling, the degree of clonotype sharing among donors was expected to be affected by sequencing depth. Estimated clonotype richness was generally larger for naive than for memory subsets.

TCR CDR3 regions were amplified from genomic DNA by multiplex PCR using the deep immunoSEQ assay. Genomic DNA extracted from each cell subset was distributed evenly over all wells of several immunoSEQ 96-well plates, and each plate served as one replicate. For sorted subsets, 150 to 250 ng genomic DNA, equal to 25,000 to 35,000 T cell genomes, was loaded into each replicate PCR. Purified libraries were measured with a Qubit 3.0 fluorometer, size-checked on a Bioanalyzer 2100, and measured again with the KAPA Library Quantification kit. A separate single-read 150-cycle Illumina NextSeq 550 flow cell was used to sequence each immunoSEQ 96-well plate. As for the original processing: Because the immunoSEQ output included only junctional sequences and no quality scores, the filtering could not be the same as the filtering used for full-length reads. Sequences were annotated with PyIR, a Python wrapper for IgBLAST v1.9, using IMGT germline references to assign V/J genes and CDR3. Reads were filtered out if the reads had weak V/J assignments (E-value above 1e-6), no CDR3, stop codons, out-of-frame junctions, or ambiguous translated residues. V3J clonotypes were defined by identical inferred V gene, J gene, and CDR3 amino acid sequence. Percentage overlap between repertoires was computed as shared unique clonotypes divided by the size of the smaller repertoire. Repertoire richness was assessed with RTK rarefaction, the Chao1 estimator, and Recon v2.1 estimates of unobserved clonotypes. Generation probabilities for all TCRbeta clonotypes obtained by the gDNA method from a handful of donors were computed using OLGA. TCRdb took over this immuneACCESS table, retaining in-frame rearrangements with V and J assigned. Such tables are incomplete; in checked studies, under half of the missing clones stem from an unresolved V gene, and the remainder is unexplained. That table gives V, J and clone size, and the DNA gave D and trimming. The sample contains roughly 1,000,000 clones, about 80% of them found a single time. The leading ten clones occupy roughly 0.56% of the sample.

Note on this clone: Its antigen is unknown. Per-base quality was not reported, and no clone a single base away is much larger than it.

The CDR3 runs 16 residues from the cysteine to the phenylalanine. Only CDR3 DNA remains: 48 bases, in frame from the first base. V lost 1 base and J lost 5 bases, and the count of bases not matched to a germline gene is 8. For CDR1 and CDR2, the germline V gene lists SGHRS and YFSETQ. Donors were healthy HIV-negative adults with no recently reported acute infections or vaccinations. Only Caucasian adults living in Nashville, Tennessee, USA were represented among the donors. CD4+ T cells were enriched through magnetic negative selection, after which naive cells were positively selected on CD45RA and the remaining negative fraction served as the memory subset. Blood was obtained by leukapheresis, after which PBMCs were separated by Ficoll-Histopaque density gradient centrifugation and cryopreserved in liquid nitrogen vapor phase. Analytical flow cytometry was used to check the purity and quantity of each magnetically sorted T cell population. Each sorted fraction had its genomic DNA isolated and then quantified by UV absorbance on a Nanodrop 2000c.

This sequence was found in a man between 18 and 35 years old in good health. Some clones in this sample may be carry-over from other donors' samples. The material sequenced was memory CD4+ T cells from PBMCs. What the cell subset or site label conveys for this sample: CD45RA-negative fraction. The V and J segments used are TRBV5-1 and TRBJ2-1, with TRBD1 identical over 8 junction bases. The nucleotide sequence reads TGCGCCAGCAGCTTGACCCCGGGACAGGCGAACAATGAGCAGTTCTTC. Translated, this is CASSLTPGQANNEQFF.